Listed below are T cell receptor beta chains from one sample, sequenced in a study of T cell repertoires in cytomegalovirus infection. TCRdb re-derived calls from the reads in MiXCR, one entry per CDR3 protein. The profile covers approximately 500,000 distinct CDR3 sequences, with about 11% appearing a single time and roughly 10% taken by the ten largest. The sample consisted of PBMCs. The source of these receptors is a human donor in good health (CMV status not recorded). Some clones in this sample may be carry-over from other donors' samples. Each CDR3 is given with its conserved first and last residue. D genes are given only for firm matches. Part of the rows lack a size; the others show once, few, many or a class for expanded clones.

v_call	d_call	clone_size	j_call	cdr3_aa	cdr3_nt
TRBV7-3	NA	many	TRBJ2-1	CASSRRDNEQFF	TGTGCCAGCAGCCGCCGGGACAATGAGCAGTTCTTC
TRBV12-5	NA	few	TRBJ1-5	CASGSRRSKRPQHF	TGTGCTAGTGGTTCTAGACGGTCTAAGAGGCCCCAGCATTTT
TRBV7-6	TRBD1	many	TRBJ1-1	CASSWTGLTEAFF	TGTGCCAGCAGCTGGACAGGGCTGACTGAAGCTTTCTTT
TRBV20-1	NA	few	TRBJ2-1	CSAVAGAGYNEQFF	TGCAGTGCTGTCGCGGGGGCGGGTTACAATGAGCAGTTCTTC
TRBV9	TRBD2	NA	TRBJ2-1	CASSVDPLAATYNEQFF	TGTGCCAGCAGCGTAGACCCCCTAGCGGCGACCTACAATGAGCAGTTCTTC
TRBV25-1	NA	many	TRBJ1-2	CASSGGGRYGYTF	TGTGCCAGCAGTGGAGGGGGGAGATATGGCTACACCTTC
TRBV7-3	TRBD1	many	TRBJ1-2	CASSPYGQGSSYGYTF	TGTGCCAGCAGCCCCTATGGACAGGGCTCCTCATATGGCTACACCTTC
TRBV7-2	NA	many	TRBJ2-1	CASSLAGGMDEQFF	TGTGCCAGCAGCTTAGCGGGAGGTATGGATGAGCAGTTCTTC
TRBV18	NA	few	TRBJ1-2	CASSPDLPQILDNYGYTF	TGTGCCAGCTCACCAGATCTACCGCAGATCCTCGATAACTATGGCTACACCTTC
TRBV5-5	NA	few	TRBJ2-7	CASAGIRTYEQYF	TGTGCCAGCGCTGGTATCAGGACCTACGAGCAGTACTTC
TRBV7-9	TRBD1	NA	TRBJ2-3	CASSSPGTGGKDTQYF	TGTGCCAGCAGCTCGCCCGGGACAGGGGGGAAGGATACGCAGTATTTT
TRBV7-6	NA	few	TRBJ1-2	CASSLVGEEGYTF	TGTGCCAGCAGCTTAGTCGGGGAAGAGGGCTACACCTTC
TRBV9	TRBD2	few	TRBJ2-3	CASSVAGSGSTDTQYF	TGTGCCAGCAGCGTAGCGGGTAGCGGGAGCACAGATACGCAGTATTTT
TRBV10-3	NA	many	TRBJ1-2	CAMGDGRGYTF	TGTGCCATGGGGGACGGAAGGGGCTACACCTTC
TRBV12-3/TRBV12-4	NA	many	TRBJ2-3	CASSTGLSPDTQYF	TGTGCCAGCAGTACGGGACTCTCACCGGATACGCAGTATTTT
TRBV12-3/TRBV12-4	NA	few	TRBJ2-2	CASSWGGAPGELFF	TGTGCCAGCAGTTGGGGGGGGGCACCCGGGGAGCTGTTTTTT
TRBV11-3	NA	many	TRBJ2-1	CASSSGLANEQFF	TGTGCCAGCAGCTCCGGACTGGCTAATGAGCAGTTCTTC
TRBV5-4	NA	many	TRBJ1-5	CASSSDGAVGPQHF	TGTGCCAGCAGCTCGGACGGGGCTGTGGGGCCCCAGCATTTT
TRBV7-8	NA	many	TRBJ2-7	CASSLERGFVNEQYF	TGTGCCAGCAGCTTAGAGAGGGGGTTTGTCAACGAGCAGTACTTC
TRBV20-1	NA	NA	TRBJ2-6	CSAFPSGAGANVLTF	TGCAGTGCTTTCCCGTCGGGGGCTGGGGCCAACGTCCTGACTTTC
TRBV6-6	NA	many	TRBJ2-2	CASSPGQPNTGELFF	TGTGCCAGCAGTCCTGGACAGCCGAACACCGGGGAGCTGTTTTTT
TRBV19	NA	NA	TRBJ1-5	CASSQGYRKNSNQPQHF	TGTGCCAGTAGTCAGGGATACAGGAAGAATAGCAATCAGCCCCAGCATTTT
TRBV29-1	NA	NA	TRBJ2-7	CSVEGMSGAAYEQYF	TGCAGCGTTGAGGGAATGTCAGGGGCGGCCTACGAGCAGTACTTC
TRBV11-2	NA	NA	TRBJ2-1	CASSFGRYNEQFF	TGTGCCAGCAGCTTCGGCAGATACAATGAGCAGTTCTTC
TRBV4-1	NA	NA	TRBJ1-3	CASSQQGGTSGNTIYF	TGCGCCAGCAGCCAACAAGGGGGTACCTCTGGAAACACCATATATTTT
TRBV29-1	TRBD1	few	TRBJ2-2	CSVGGTGRAAGTGELFF	TGCAGCGTTGGGGGGACAGGACGGGCGGCGGGCACCGGGGAGCTGTTTTTT
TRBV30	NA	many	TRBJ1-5	CAWSPSSWGAQHF	TGTGCCTGGAGCCCCTCAAGCTGGGGGGCCCAGCATTTT
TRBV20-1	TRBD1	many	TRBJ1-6	CSARARTGADSPLHF	TGCAGTGCTAGAGCCCGGACAGGGGCAGATTCACCCCTCCACTTT
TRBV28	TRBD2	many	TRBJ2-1	CASSLGLRISSGSYNEQFF	TGTGCCAGCAGTTTGGGACTCAGAATTTCTAGCGGTTCCTACAATGAGCAGTTCTTC
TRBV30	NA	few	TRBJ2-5	CAWSDGFESHRGF	TGTGCCTGGAGTGACGGGTTCGAATCGCACCGAGGGTTC
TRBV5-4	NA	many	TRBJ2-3	CASSWDTDTQYF	TGTGCCAGCAGCTGGGACACAGATACGCAGTATTTT
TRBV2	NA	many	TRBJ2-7	CASSEALQSYEQYF	TGTGCCAGCAGTGAAGCGCTTCAGTCCTACGAGCAGTACTTC
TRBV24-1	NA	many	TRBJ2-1	CATSVGRRGYNEQFF	TGTGCCACCAGTGTGGGACGTAGGGGGTACAATGAGCAGTTCTTC
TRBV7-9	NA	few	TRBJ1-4	CASSFRQGSEKLFF	TGTGCCAGCAGCTTCCGCCAGGGTTCTGAAAAACTGTTTTTT
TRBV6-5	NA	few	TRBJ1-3	CASRPSGEGNTIYF	TGTGCCAGCAGGCCCTCGGGGGAAGGAAACACCATATATTTT
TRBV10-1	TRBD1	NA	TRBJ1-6	CASSEPRTGSNSYNSPLHF	TGCGCCAGCAGTGAGCCCCGGACAGGGTCGAACTCCTATAATTCACCCCTCCACTTT
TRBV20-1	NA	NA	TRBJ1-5	CSARAGEGAGQPQHF	TGCAGTGCTAGAGCAGGAGAAGGGGCAGGGCAGCCCCAGCATTTT
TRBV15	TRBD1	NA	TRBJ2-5	CATSPYRRDRTIYQYF	TGTGCCACCAGTCCATATCGTCGGGACAGGACAATTTACCAGTACTTC
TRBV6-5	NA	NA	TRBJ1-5	CASSYSPAEPQHF	TGTGCCAGCAGTTACTCCCCCGCGGAGCCCCAGCATTTT
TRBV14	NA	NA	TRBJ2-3	CASSQEGPAPDTQYF	TGTGCCAGCAGCCAAGAGGGACCAGCACCGGATACGCAGTATTTT
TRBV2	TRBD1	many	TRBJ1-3	CASTPGPTGGNTIYF	TGTGCCAGCACTCCTGGCCCGACAGGGGGAAACACCATATATTTT
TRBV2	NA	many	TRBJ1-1	CASSEVSRNTEAFF	TGTGCCAGCAGTGAGGTGTCTCGGAACACTGAAGCTTTCTTT
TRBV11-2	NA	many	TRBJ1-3	CASSLIRTPAGNTIYF	TGTGCCAGCAGCTTAATTCGGACTCCGGCTGGAAACACCATATATTTT
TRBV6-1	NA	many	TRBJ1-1	CASSPAEGRAFF	TGTGCCAGCAGTCCCGCAGAGGGGAGGGCTTTCTTT
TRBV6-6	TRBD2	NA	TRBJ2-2	CASSRGGSELAGELFF	TGTGCCAGCAGTCGGGGGGGGAGTGAATTGGCCGGGGAGCTGTTTTTT
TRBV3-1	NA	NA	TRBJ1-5	CASSQAVDQPQHF	TGTGCCAGCAGCCAAGCGGTGGATCAGCCCCAGCATTTT